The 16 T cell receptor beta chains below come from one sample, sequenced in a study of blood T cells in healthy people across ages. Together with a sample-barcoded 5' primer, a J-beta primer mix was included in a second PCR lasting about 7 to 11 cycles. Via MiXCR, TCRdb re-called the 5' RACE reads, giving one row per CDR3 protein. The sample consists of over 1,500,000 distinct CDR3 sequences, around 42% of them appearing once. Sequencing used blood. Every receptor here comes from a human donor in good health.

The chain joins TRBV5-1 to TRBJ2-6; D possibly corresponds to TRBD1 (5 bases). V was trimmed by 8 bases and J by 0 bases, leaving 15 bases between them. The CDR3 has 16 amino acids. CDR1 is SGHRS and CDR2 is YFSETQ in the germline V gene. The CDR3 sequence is CARKTAKLSGANVLTF. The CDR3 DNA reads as TGCGCCAGGAAGACAGCGAAGCTCTCTGGGGCCAACGTCCTGACTTTC.

The CDR3 reads CASSSDRRSEQYF. CDR3 coding DNA: TGTGCCAGCAGTTCGGACCGTCGATCCGAGCAGTACTTC. This chain links TRBV7-3 with TRBJ2-4; D ambiguous. TRBJ2-7 explains the end of the DNA better; the J call may be wrong. Looked up from germline, CDR1 is SGHTA and CDR2 is FQGTGA. The CDR3 covers 13 residues.

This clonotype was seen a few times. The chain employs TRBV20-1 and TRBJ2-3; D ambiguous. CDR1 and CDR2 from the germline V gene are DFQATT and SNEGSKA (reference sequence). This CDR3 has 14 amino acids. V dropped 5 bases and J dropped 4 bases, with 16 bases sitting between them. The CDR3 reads CSAVDPSRADTQYF. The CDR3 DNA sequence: TGCAGTGCTGTGGACCCCAGTCGGGCAGATACGCAGTATTTT.

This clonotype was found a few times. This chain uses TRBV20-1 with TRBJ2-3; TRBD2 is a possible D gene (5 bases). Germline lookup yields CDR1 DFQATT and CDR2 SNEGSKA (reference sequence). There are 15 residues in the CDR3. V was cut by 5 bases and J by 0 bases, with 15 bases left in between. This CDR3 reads CSAPPRVLSTDTQYF. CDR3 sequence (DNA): TGCAGTGCTCCGCCGAGGGTGTTGAGCACAGATACGCAGTATTTT.

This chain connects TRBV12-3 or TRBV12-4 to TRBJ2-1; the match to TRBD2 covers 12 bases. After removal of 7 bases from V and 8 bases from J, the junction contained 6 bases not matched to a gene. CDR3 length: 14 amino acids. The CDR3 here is CASTLGLAGYEQFF. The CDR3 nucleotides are TGTGCCAGCACCCTGGGACTAGCGGGTTATGAGCAGTTCTTC.

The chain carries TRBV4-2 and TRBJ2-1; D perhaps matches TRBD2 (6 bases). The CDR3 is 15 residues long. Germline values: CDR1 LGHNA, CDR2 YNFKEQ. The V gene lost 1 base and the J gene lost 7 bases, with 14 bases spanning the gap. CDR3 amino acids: CASSQAGTPANEQFF. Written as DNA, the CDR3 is TGTGCCAGCAGCCAAGCCGGGACTCCCGCTAATGAGCAGTTCTTC.

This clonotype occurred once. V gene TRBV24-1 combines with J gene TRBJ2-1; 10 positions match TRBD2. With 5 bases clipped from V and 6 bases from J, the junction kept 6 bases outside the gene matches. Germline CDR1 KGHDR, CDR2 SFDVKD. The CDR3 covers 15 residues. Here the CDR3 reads CATSAAGGLSNEQFF. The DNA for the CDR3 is TGTGCCACCAGTGCAGCGGGGGGGCTCTCCAATGAGCAGTTCTTC.

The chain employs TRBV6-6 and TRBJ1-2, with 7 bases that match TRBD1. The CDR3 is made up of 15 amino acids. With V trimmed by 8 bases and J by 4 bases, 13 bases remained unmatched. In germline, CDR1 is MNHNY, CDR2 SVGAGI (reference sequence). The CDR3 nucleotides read TGTGCCAGCCACCAACAGGGGAGGGGACTCTATGGCTACACCTTC. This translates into CASHQQGRGLYGYTF.

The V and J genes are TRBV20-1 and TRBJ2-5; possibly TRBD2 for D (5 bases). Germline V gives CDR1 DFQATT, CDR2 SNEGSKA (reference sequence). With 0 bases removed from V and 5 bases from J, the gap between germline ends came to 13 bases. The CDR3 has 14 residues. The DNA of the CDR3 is TGCAGTGCTAGAGAACCCCAGGCGGGCGAGACCCAGTACTTC. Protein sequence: CSAREPQAGETQYF.

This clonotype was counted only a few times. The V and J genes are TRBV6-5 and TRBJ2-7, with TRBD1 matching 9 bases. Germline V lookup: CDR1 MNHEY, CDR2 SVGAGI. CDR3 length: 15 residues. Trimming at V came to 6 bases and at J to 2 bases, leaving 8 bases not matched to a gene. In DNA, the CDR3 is TGTGCCAGCAGGAATACAGGGGGCCTTCCCTACGAGCAGTACTTC. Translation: CASRNTGGLPYEQYF.

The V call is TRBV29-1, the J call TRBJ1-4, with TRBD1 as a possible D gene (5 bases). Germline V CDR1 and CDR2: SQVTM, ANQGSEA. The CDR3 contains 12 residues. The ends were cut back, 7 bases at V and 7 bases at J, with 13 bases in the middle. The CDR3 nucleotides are TGCAGCGCCCGGACACCAGGTGAAAAACTGTTTTTT. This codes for CSARTPGEKLFF. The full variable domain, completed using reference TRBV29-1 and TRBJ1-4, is SAVISQKPSRDICQRGTSLTIQCQVDSQVTMMFWYRQQPGQSLTLIATANQGSEATYESGFVIDKFPISRPNLTFSTLTVSNMSPEDSSIYLCSARTPGEKLFFGSGTQLSVL.

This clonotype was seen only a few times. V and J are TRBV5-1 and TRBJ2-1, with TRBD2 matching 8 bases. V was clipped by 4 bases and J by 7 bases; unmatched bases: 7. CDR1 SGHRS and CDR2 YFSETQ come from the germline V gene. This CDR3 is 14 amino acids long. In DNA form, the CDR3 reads TGCGCCAGCAGCCGAGGGGGACTAGAGAATGAGCAGTTCTTC. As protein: CASSRGGLENEQFF.

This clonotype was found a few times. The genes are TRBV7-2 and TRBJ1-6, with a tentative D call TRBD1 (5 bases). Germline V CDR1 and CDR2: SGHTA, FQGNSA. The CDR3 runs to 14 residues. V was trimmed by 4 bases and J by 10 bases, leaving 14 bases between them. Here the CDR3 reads CASSWGRTGSPLHF. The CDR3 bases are TGTGCCAGCAGCTGGGGACGGACGGGATCACCCCTCCACTTT.

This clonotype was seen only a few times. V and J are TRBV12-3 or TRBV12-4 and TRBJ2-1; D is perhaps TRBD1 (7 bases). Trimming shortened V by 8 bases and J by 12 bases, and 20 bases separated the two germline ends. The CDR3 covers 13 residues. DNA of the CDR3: TGTGCCAGCGGGGAGACAGGGAGGTTGGGGCAGTTCTTC. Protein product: CASGETGRLGQFF.

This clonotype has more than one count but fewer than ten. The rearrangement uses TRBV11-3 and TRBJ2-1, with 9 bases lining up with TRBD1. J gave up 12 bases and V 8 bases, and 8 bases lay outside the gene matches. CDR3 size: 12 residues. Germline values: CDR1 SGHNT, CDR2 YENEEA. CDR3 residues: CASAVDRGRQFF. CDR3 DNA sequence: TGTGCCAGCGCAGTCGACAGGGGGAGGCAGTTCTTC. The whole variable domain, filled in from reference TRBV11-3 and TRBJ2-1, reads EAGVVQSPRYKIIEKKQPVAFWCNPISGHNTLYWYLQNLGQGPELLIRYENEEAVDDSQLPKDRFSAERLKGVDSTLKIQPAELGDSAVYLCASAVDRGRQFFGPGTRLTVL.

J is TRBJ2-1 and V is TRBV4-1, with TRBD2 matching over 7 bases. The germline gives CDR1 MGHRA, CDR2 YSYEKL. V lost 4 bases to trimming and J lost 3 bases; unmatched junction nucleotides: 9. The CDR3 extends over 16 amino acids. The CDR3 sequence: CASSPRSGGLYNEQFF. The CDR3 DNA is TGCGCCAGCAGCCCGAGATCGGGGGGACTCTACAATGAGCAGTTCTTC.